These 23 T cell receptor beta chains originate from one sample sequenced in a study of OX40 agonist ivuxolimab in advanced cancers. TCRdb's table, derived via immunoSEQ multiplex PCR, lists solely in-frame clones and lacks some. The sample holds 55,000 to 60,000 clones, less than 90% seen once. The source material was CD4+ or CD8+ T cells sorted from blood, sampled in a trial of the OX40 agonist ivuxolimab. All receptors derive from an adult with an advanced solid tumor such as melanoma, head and neck, liver or kidney cancer.

The chain employs TRBV6-6 and TRBJ1-4; a weak D match, TRBD1 (5 bases). The germline V gene encodes CDR1 MNHNY and CDR2 SVGAGI (reference sequence). CDR3 length: 15 amino acids. With 6 bases removed from V and 0 bases from J, the gap between germline ends came to 11 bases. The CDR3 nucleotides read TGTGCCAGCAGGCCGGGGCTTGCAACTAATGAAAAACTGTTTTTT. Translation gives CASRPGLATNEKLFF.

This clone occurred once. The chain has TRBV6-5 and TRBJ2-6, with D tentatively TRBD2 (5 bases). The CDR3 has 14 residues. The germline gives CDR1 MNHEY, CDR2 SVGAGI. Trimming took 8 bases from V and 4 from J, leaving 12 bases between them. The CDR3 protein is CASVSSGGANVLTF. DNA for the CDR3: TGTGCCAGCGTTAGTTCGGGGGGGGCCAACGTCCTGACTTTC.

The chain is built from TRBV7-2 and TRBJ1-5, with 9 bases fitting TRBD1. This CDR3 is 18 amino acids long. Per the germline V gene, CDR1 is SGHTA and CDR2 is FQGNSA. Trimming at V came to 1 base and at J to 2 bases, leaving 9 bases not matched to a gene. The CDR3, as DNA: TGTGCCAGCAGCTTAGGTACCACAGGGGGCCTTGGCAATCAGCCCCAGCATTTT. Translating gives CASSLGTTGGLGNQPQHF.

This sequence joins TRBV6-1 and TRBJ1-3; the D gene is possibly TRBD1 (5 bases). Between the trimmed V and J ends, which lost 6 bases and 6 bases, there was a span of 18 bases. The CDR3 runs 15 residues. Germline V gene sequence: CDR1 MNHNS, CDR2 SASEGT. CDR3 loop: CASRSFTGQANTIYF. DNA for the CDR3: TGTGCCAGCAGGTCTTTCACGGGGCAGGCAAACACCATATATTTT.

This chain joins TRBV7-2 and TRBJ2-3; 7 bases map to TRBD1. V lost 5 bases and J lost 6; bases outside the gene matches: 5. The length of the CDR3 is 13 residues. Germline CDR1 and CDR2: SGHTA and FQGNSA. DNA of the CDR3: TGTGCCAGCAGCGGACAGGAAGGGGATACGCAGTATTTT. As protein: CASSGQEGDTQYF.

V and J are TRBV6-6 and TRBJ1-1; the D is unclear. Trimming removed 6 bases at V and 1 base at J, with 9 bases between. The CDR3 covers 13 residues. Germline loops: CDR1 MNHNY, CDR2 SVGAGI (reference sequence). The CDR3 here is CASSRQQNTEAFF. The CDR3 nucleotides are TGTGCCAGCAGCCGTCAGCAGAACACTGAAGCTTTCTTT.

The rearrangement uses TRBV6-5 and TRBJ1-2; weak D call: TRBD1 (5 bases). Germline V gene data show CDR1 as MNHEY and CDR2 as SVGAGI. The CDR3 covers 13 residues. Trimming shortened V by 0 bases and J by 7 bases, and 9 bases separated the two germline ends. In nucleotides, the CDR3 is TGTGCCAGCAGTTACTCGGGGCAGTCTGGCTACACCTTC. Translating it yields CASSYSGQSGYTF.

The gene calls are TRBV5-1 and TRBJ2-7, with 7 bases lining up with TRBD2. The ends lost 2 bases at V and 2 bases at J; junction bases unmatched: 16. Germline values: CDR1 SGHRS, CDR2 YFSETQ. The CDR3 runs to 18 residues. CDR3 amino acids: CASSFGGPWASGTYEQYF. CDR3 in DNA: TGCGCCAGCAGCTTTGGCGGGCCTTGGGCTAGCGGAACCTACGAGCAGTACTTC. Supplemented by reference TRBV5-1 and TRBJ2-7, the full variable domain reads KAGVTQTPRYLIKTRGQQVTLSCSPISGHRSVSWYQQTPGQGLQFLFEYFSETQRNKGNFPGRFSGRQFSNSRSEMNVSTLELGDSALYLCASSFGGPWASGTYEQYFGPGTRLTVT.

This clone occurred once. J is TRBJ2-1 and V is TRBV6-5; D remains ambiguous. The V end was cut by 6 bases, the J end by 7 bases, with 10 bases between. The V gene's germline CDR1 is MNHEY and CDR2 SVGAGI. The CDR3 spans 12 residues. CDR3 region: CASRTRLNEQFF. In DNA form, the CDR3 reads TGTGCCAGCAGGACAAGATTGAATGAGCAGTTCTTC.

V usage is TRBV11-2 and J usage is TRBJ1-3, with D possibly TRBD1 on 5 matching bases. V was trimmed by 4 bases and J by 2 bases, leaving 15 bases between them. CDR3 length equals 16 residues. Per germline, CDR1 SGHAT and CDR2 FQNNGV. The CDR3: CASSSTRRETGNTIYF. CDR3 in DNA: TGTGCCAGCAGCTCCACCCGCAGGGAAACTGGAAACACCATATATTTT.

The chain employs TRBV7-8 and TRBJ2-2; TRBD1 or TRBD2 may be the D gene (5 bases each). V lost 5 bases and J 1 base, leaving 14 bases between the germline ends. The CDR3 has 16 amino acids. Germline V CDR1 and CDR2: SGHVS, FQNEAQ. CDR3 DNA sequence: TGTGCCAGCAGCCGACTACCTGGACAGAACACCGGGGAGCTGTTTTTT. Translating it yields CASSRLPGQNTGELFF.

The rearrangement uses TRBV6-1 and TRBJ1-1, with unresolved D. Trimming removed 6 bases at V and 1 base at J, with 9 bases between. Germline-derived CDR1 and CDR2 are MNHNS and SASEGT. The CDR3 runs to 13 residues. In DNA, the CDR3 is TGTGCCAGCAGCGACACACAGAACACTGAAGCTTTCTTT. Translation: CASSDTQNTEAFF.

V gene TRBV11-1 combines with J gene TRBJ2-1, with D possibly matching TRBD2 (6 bases). The germline gives CDR1 SGHAT, CDR2 FQDESV (reference sequence). The length of the CDR3 is 15 residues. The germline V and J ends were trimmed by 3 bases and 10 bases, with 19 bases remaining between them. CDR3 bases: TGTGCCAGCAGCTTCGGGACTGATCTTACACGGGAGCAGTTCTTC. This gives the protein CASSFGTDLTREQFF.

The chain links TRBV28 to TRBJ1-2; no firm D call. From germline, CDR1 is MDHEN and CDR2 SYDVKM. V lost 5 bases and J lost 4, with 14 bases in between. The CDR3 spans 14 residues. CDR3 nucleotide sequence: TGTGCCAGCAGTCGTACATCAGCCTCCTATGGCTACACCTTC. Translation: CASSRTSASYGYTF.

The chain carries TRBV7-2 and TRBJ2-1; TRBD2 matches at 13 bases. The CDR3 consists of 16 residues. The germline CDR1 and CDR2 sequences are SGHTA and FQGNSA. After removal of 1 base from V and 7 bases from J, the junction contained 4 bases not matched to a gene. CDR3 amino acids: CASSLVGTSGKNEQFF. The DNA for the CDR3 is TGTGCCAGCAGCTTAGTCGGGACTAGCGGGAAGAATGAGCAGTTCTTC. The full variable domain, rest sourced from reference TRBV7-2 and TRBJ2-1, is GAGVSQSPSNKVTEKGKDVELRCDPISGHTALYWYRQSLGQGLEFLIYFQGNSAPDKSGLPSDRFSAERTGGSVSTLTIQRTQQEDSAVYLCASSLVGTSGKNEQFFGPGTRLTVL.

The chain combines TRBV19 with TRBJ2-6, with a tentative D call TRBD1 (6 bases). Germline CDR1 LNHDA, CDR2 SQIVND (reference sequence). The CDR3 extends over 17 amino acids. V lost 6 bases and J lost 0, with 15 bases in between. The CDR3 here is CASSRGHLSSGANVLTF. CDR3 DNA sequence: TGTGCCAGTAGCCGGGGACACCTTTCCTCTGGGGCCAACGTCCTGACTTTC.

The V call is TRBV5-1, the J call TRBJ2-5; the D is unclear. There are 14 residues in the CDR3. V was clipped by 0 bases and J by 5 bases, with 11 bases between them. Germline-derived CDR1 and CDR2 are SGHRS and YFSETQ. CDR3 amino acids: CASSLAVAVETQYF. CDR3 in DNA: TGCGCCAGCAGCTTGGCCGTAGCCGTGGAGACCCAGTACTTC.

The rearrangement uses TRBV2 and TRBJ2-7; the D is unclear. Germline V gene sequence: CDR1 SNHLY, CDR2 FYNNEI. V was clipped by 10 bases and J by 1 base, with 17 bases between them. The CDR3 extends over 14 amino acids. In DNA, the CDR3 is TGTGCCATTAAACCTGACACAAAGTCCTACGAGCAGTACTTC. It specifies CAIKPDTKSYEQYF.

The rearrangement links TRBV7-8 to TRBJ2-1; D possibly corresponds to TRBD2 (5 bases). V lost 2 bases to trimming and J lost 2 bases, with 10 bases between them. This CDR3 is built from 15 residues. Germline-derived CDR1 and CDR2 are SGHVS and FQNEAQ. The CDR3 loop is CASSLSGVPYNEQFF. CDR3 in DNA: TGTGCCAGCAGCTTATCCGGGGTACCCTACAATGAGCAGTTCTTC.

Only a few counts were recorded for this clone. The chain employs TRBV11-2 and TRBJ2-7, with no clear D. The V and J ends lost 4 bases and 2 bases respectively, with 9 bases between them. Germline values: CDR1 SGHAT, CDR2 FQNNGV. This CDR3 region has 13 residues. CDR3 residues: CASSSPETYEQYF. CDR3 nucleotide sequence: TGTGCCAGCAGCTCCCCAGAGACCTACGAGCAGTACTTC.

V and J are TRBV4-2 and TRBJ1-3, with 9 bases that match TRBD1. V lost 1 base and J lost 4; bases outside the gene matches: 5. Germline V lookup: CDR1 LGHNA, CDR2 YNFKEQ. The CDR3 runs 16 residues. CDR3 loop: CASSQGQQGAGNTIYF. CDR3 coding DNA: TGTGCCAGCAGCCAAGGGCAACAGGGGGCGGGAAACACCATATATTTT.

This chain uses TRBV28 with TRBJ2-5, with 11 nucleotides matching TRBD2. The CDR3 is 18 residues long. Germline trimming cut 7 bases from V and 5 bases from J; bases unmatched to any gene: 18. In germline, CDR1 is MDHEN, CDR2 SYDVKM. CDR3 nucleotides: TGTGCCAGCACCTATTCCTCCCTACTAGCGGGAGTTGGGGAGACCCAGTACTTC. Translating gives CASTYSSLLAGVGETQYF.

J is TRBJ2-1 and V is TRBV6-6; 7 positions agree with TRBD2. Germline CDR1 and CDR2: MNHNY and SVGAGI (reference sequence). The V gene end was trimmed by 0 bases and the J gene end by 0 bases; junction bases not matched to a gene: 2. The CDR3 sequence is 16 residues long. The CDR3 DNA reads as TGTGCCAGCAGTTACTCCGGGACTATCTCCTACAATGAGCAGTTCTTC. Translated, it gives CASSYSGTISYNEQFF.